This T cell receptor (beta chain) was obtained from a study of memory CD4+ T cells and cytomegalovirus serostatus. Overall study context: Healthy Belgian adult donors included about nine CMV-positive and around 25 CMV-negative people.

This clone was counted between two and nine times. What it binds is not known. Data came from immunoSEQ multiplex PCR; TCRdb stores just in-frame clones and leaves some out. The table records 30,000 to 50,000 clones, roughly four fifths of them present only once. Findings and caveats of the study: A US-trained random forest predicted CMV serostatus with median AUC around 0.92. About two fifths of the roughly 160 known CMV-associated TCRbeta sequences appeared in CD4+ memory.

The V segment lost 0 bases and the J segment 12 bases; nucleotides outside the gene matches: 5. Germline V gives CDR1 SGDLS, CDR2 YYNGEE. The CDR3 spans 13 residues. Single viable CD3+CD4+CD8-CD45RO+ cells were sorted as the memory CD4+ T cells. Total CD4+ T cells were enriched by CD4 positive selection. This TCR came from an adult in good health and CMV-seronegative. Specimen: memory CD4+ T cells from blood. This chain uses TRBV9 with TRBJ2-1; 8 bases fit TRBD2. CDR3 coding DNA: TGTGCCAGCAGCGTAGTGAGCGGGGGTGGGCAGTTCTTC. Its translation: CASSVVSGGGQFF.